The rows below give T cell receptor beta chains drawn from one sample of a study of identical twins. TCRdb re-called the 5' RACE reads with MiXCR, one entry per CDR3 protein. Of a few hundred thousand distinct CDR3 sequences in the sample, 13% to 15% were seen once. This sample was shared with a second study, whose subject was yellow fever vaccine responses in identical twins.

Sequenced input: CD4+ T cells sorted from blood. Receptors were obtained from a woman aged 18-35 years in good health. The CDR3 runs from the conserved cysteine through the conserved F or W. Each record gives: clone size, J gene, D gene, V gene, CDR3 DNA, CDR3 protein. The D gene is left open where the match is weak. Size values are once, few and many counts, or a class for expanded clones, and some rows have none.

few,TRBJ2-2,TRBD2,TRBV15,TGTGCCACCAGCTCAAAGCGGGGGACGAACACCGGGGAGCTGTTTTTT,CATSSKRGTNTGELFF
-,TRBJ2-7,-,TRBV5-1,TGCGCCAGCAGCTTGGTACCGGGACACTACGAGCAGTACTTC,CASSLVPGHYEQYF
few,TRBJ2-7,-,TRBV27,TGTGCCAGCAGTTTATCGCAGGGGCCCTCCTACGAGCAGTACTTC,CASSLSQGPSYEQYF
few,TRBJ1-2,TRBD1,TRBV29-1,TGCAGCGTTGTAGGACAGGGGGCCTCGTATGGCTACACCTTC,CSVVGQGASYGYTF
-,TRBJ2-2,-,TRBV2,TGTGCCAGCACTAGGTCTAGGGGTTGGGTGACCGGGGAGCTGTTTTTT,CASTRSRGWVTGELFF
many,TRBJ1-1,-,TRBV7-8,TGTGCCAGCAGCCCAAGTAGGGGGGCCACTGAAGCTTTCTTT,CASSPSRGATEAFF
many,TRBJ2-1,TRBD2,TRBV5-6,TGTGCCAGCAGCACCCGGACTAGCGGAAAGCAGTTCTTC,CASSTRTSGKQFF
few,TRBJ2-3,-,TRBV20-1,TGCAGTGCTAGAGCCTATGTCACAGATACGCAGTATTTT,CSARAYVTDTQYF
few,TRBJ1-1,-,TRBV3-1,TGTGCCAGCAGTCATAGACGGGGCCGGACTGAAGCTTTCTTT,CASSHRRGRTEAFF
-,TRBJ1-3,-,TRBV5-1,TGCGCCAGCAATGGAGATGGTTCCTCTGGAAACACCATATATTTT,CASNGDGSSGNTIYF
many,TRBJ2-7,-,TRBV20-1,TGCAGTGCTAGACGGGACGGCTTCGAGCAGTACTTC,CSARRDGFEQYF
many,TRBJ2-7,-,TRBV28,TGTGCCAGCAGTTCGACAGTATACGAGCAGTACTTC,CASSSTVYEQYF
-,TRBJ2-7,TRBD2,TRBV6-1,TGTGCCAGCAGTAAGGCCCAACCGGGACTAGCGGGAGAGTGGCCTATGAATGAGCAGTACTTC,CASSKAQPGLAGEWPMNEQYF
-,TRBJ1-4,-,TRBV29-1,TGCAGCGTTGGGGGGGGGTTAGGTGAAAAACTGTTTTTT,CSVGGGLGEKLFF
few,TRBJ2-3,-,TRBV3-1,TGTGCCAGCAGCCAAGATGGCAGGACTAAGGATACGCAGTATTTT,CASSQDGRTKDTQYF
-,TRBJ2-2,-,TRBV6-1,TGTGCCAGCATGGGTGCGAGGGACACCGGGGAGCTGTTTTTT,CASMGARDTGELFF
-,TRBJ2-2,-,TRBV7-2,TGTGCCAGCAGCTACCTCCGAACTGGCGGGGAGCTGTTTTTT,CASSYLRTGGELFF
-,TRBJ1-4,-,TRBV5-1,TGCGCCAGCAGCCCGGAACAGGGAAGGATGGAAAAACTGTTTTTT,CASSPEQGRMEKLFF
-,TRBJ2-7,-,TRBV10-3,TGTGCCACCCCTTCGCGGGGCGAACTAGACTACGAGCAGTACTTC,CATPSRGELDYEQYF
few,TRBJ1-2,-,TRBV7-9,TGTGCCAGCAGCCCCCGGGAAGGCTACACCTTC,CASSPREGYTF
-,TRBJ2-5,TRBD2,TRBV4-3,TGCGCCAGCAGCCTAGGAGGGGGACTAGCGGAAGAGACCCAGTACTTC,CASSLGGGLAEETQYF
many,TRBJ1-1,-,TRBV2,TGTGCCAGCAAGGCGGGGGCTGAAGCTTTCTTT,CASKAGAEAFF
many,TRBJ2-3,-,TRBV14,TGTGCCAGCAGCCAAGTCGCCGATACGCAGTATTTT,CASSQVADTQYF
few,TRBJ2-7,TRBD1,TRBV10-3,TGTGCCACCAGGGACAGGAGTCAGTACGAGCAGTACTTC,CATRDRSQYEQYF
few,TRBJ2-3,-,TRBV12-3/TRBV12-4,TGTGCCAGCAGTTTACAGCTAGCTCCAGATACGCAGTATTTT,CASSLQLAPDTQYF
few,TRBJ2-2,-,TRBV3-1,TGTGCCAGCAGCCCCCTCTGGAAGAACACCGGGGAGCTGTTTTTT,CASSPLWKNTGELFF
-,TRBJ2-5,-,TRBV6-2/TRBV6-3,TGTGCCAGCAGTTACCGGGGAGTTGAGACCCAGTACTTC,CASSYRGVETQYF
few,TRBJ1-5,-,TRBV2,TGTGCCAGCAGTGAAAAGGCAGTACATAGCAATCAGCCCCAGCATTTT,CASSEKAVHSNQPQHF
many,TRBJ1-5,-,TRBV12-3/TRBV12-4,TGTGCCAGCAGTTTTATCGGTAGCAATCAGCCCCAGCATTTT,CASSFIGSNQPQHF
-,TRBJ1-6,-,TRBV3-1,TGTGCCAGCCGGTTCCGGCTGGGCTCACCCCTCCACTTT,CASRFRLGSPLHF
few,TRBJ2-5,TRBD2,TRBV7-2,TGTGCCAGCAGCGCAGCGGGGGGGCGTTTAGAGACCCAGTACTTC,CASSAAGGRLETQYF
-,TRBJ2-7,TRBD1,TRBV6-1,TGTGCCAGCAGTGACGCGGACAGGGGGCATAAAGAGCAGTACTTC,CASSDADRGHKEQYF
few,TRBJ2-4,-,TRBV6-1,TGTGCCAGCAGTCGGGACGTCTTAGGGAAAAACATTCAGTACTTC,CASSRDVLGKNIQYF
many,TRBJ2-3,-,TRBV5-1,TGCGCCAGCAGCTTGGAGGGGGGCCCGACGGATACGCAGTATTTT,CASSLEGGPTDTQYF
-,TRBJ2-7,TRBD2,TRBV30,TGTGCCTGGAGTGTAGCGGGGAGACTAGCGGGAACCGAGCAGTACTTC,CAWSVAGRLAGTEQYF
few,TRBJ1-2,TRBD1,TRBV27,TGTGCCAGCAGTTCCTGGACAGGGAATAGCTATGGCTACACCTTC,CASSSWTGNSYGYTF
-,TRBJ2-5,-,TRBV18,TGTGCCAGCTCACCGTTTTTGGTCGGGGGTGAAGAGACCCAGTACTTC,CASSPFLVGGEETQYF
few,TRBJ2-7,TRBD1,TRBV11-2,TGTGCCAGCAGCCCCCCCGGGACAGGGGGTCTGGGGATCTACGAGCAGTACTTC,CASSPPGTGGLGIYEQYF
few,TRBJ2-6,-,TRBV11-2,TGTGCCAGCAGCTCTTGGACAGTATCCTCTGGGGCCAACGTCCTGACTTTC,CASSSWTVSSGANVLTF
-,TRBJ2-5,TRBD1,TRBV5-5,TGTGCCAGCAGCTATCTACAGGGGGCGTTGGGGGAGACCCAGTACTTC,CASSYLQGALGETQYF
-,TRBJ2-7,TRBD1,TRBV19,TGTGCCAGTAGTATCCAGGGGGCGCTACACGAGCAGTACTTC,CASSIQGALHEQYF
many,TRBJ1-5,-,TRBV29-1,TGCAGCGTCGGGGACGACGGGCTCAATCAGCCCCAGCATTTT,CSVGDDGLNQPQHF
few,TRBJ2-7,TRBD1,TRBV27,TGTGCCAGCAGTCGTAGAAGTCCCGGGACAGGGTCGTCCTACGAGCAGTACTTC,CASSRRSPGTGSSYEQYF
few,TRBJ2-4,-,TRBV3-1,TGTGCCAGCAGCTCCGGGACTCCCAACGCGGTAGCCAAAAACATTCAGTACTTC,CASSSGTPNAVAKNIQYF
few,TRBJ2-1,-,TRBV5-1,TGCGCCAGCAGCTTGGTGGGTCCGGATGGGGAGCAGTTCTTC,CASSLVGPDGEQFF